Listed here are 29 T cell receptor beta chains from one sample, sequenced in a study of blood T cell repertoires in COVID-19. Clones were read by immunoSEQ multiplex PCR, and TCRdb kept only the in-frame ones, dropping some. The repertoire includes 140,000 or so clones, 75% to 90% of them detected once, and about 10% sits in the top ten. Sequencing was carried out using peripheral blood. These receptors all stem from a man aged 55 to 70 with active or convalescent COVID-19.

V and J are TRBV9 and TRBJ2-7, with D possibly matching TRBD2 (5 bases). V was clipped by 4 bases and J by 0 bases, with 11 bases between them. This CDR3 is built from 14 residues. Germline V gives CDR1 SGDLS, CDR2 YYNGEE. The CDR3 here is CASSLGLTSYEQYF. The CDR3 region has the DNA TGTGCCAGCAGCCTAGGACTGACCTCCTACGAGCAGTACTTC.

V usage is TRBV5-1 and J usage is TRBJ1-2; TRBD1 matches 7 bases. Germline trimming cut 0 bases from V and 5 bases from J; bases unmatched to any gene: 7. This CDR3 has 15 amino acids. Germline CDR1 SGHRS, CDR2 YFSETQ. The CDR3, as DNA: TGCGCCAGCAGCTTGGCGCAGGGGGGCTCTTATGGCTACACCTTC. It yields the protein CASSLAQGGSYGYTF.

Of note for this clone: Other DNA variants within this sample encode the same CDR3. The rearrangement uses TRBV5-1 and TRBJ1-1, with D perhaps matching TRBD1 (5 bases). Germline values: CDR1 SGHRS, CDR2 YFSETQ. This CDR3 contains 13 residues. V was trimmed by 3 bases and J by 1 base, leaving 7 bases between them. CDR3 region: CASSSTANTEAFF. The CDR3 region has the DNA TGCGCCAGCAGCTCGACAGCGAACACTGAAGCTTTCTTT. The whole variable domain, filled in from reference TRBV5-1 and TRBJ1-1, reads KAGVTQTPRYLIKTRGQQVTLSCSPISGHRSVSWYQQTPGQGLQFLFEYFSETQRNKGNFPGRFSGRQFSNSRSEMNVSTLELGDSALYLCASSSTANTEAFFGQGTRLTVV.

The chain couples TRBV9 to TRBJ2-5; 11 nucleotides agree with TRBD2. V lost 3 bases, J lost 0 bases, and 1 base stayed unmatched. Germline V gene sequence: CDR1 SGDLS, CDR2 YYNGEE. CDR3 length: 15 amino acids. CDR3 region: CASSDSGRDQETQYF. CDR3 bases: TGTGCCAGCAGCGATAGCGGGAGGGACCAAGAGACCCAGTACTTC.

The chain combines TRBV5-1 with TRBJ1-4; 7 positions agree with TRBD1. The junction had 10 bases not matched to a gene; V was cut back by 4 bases and J by 7 bases. This CDR3 is 15 amino acids long. The V gene's germline CDR1 is SGHRS and CDR2 YFSETQ. The CDR3 nucleotides read TGCGCCAGCAGCCGCGTGGGACAGTCGGGTGAAAAACTGTTTTTT. Its translation is CASSRVGQSGEKLFF.

The chain is built from TRBV4-1 and TRBJ1-3; 9 nucleotides align to TRBD1. After removal of 0 bases from V and 2 bases from J, the junction contained 5 bases not matched to a gene. CDR1 MGHRA and CDR2 YSYEKL come from the germline V gene. The CDR3 is 17 residues long. In DNA, the CDR3 is TGCGCCAGCAGCCAAGATCTTGGGACAGGGACTGGAAACACCATATATTTT. It specifies CASSQDLGTGTGNTIYF.

The V call is TRBV4-3, the J call TRBJ2-1; 10 nucleotides line up with TRBD2. CDR3 length: 22 amino acids. J was trimmed by 6 bases and V by 1 base; bases with no gene match: 24. The germline V gene encodes CDR1 LGHNA and CDR2 YSLEER. CDR3 region: CASSQGRGFASGSVTRVNEQFF. The CDR3 nucleotides read TGCGCCAGCAGCCAAGGGAGAGGGTTTGCTAGCGGGAGTGTGACGAGGGTCAATGAGCAGTTCTTC.

The genes are TRBV28 and TRBJ1-2; 7 nucleotides align to TRBD1. Germline V gene data show CDR1 as MDHEN and CDR2 as SYDVKM. J was trimmed by 7 bases and V by 3 bases; bases with no gene match: 8. The CDR3 covers 14 residues. The CDR3 nucleotides read TGTGCCAGCAGTTTCCTGGGACAGTCGGGTGGCTACACCTTC. It translates to CASSFLGQSGGYTF.

The chain couples TRBV7-3 to TRBJ2-3; TRBD1 matches at 10 bases. The junction had 4 bases not matched to a gene; V was cut back by 5 bases and J by 2 bases. The CDR3 runs to 15 residues. Germline V CDR1 and CDR2: SGHTA, FQGTGA. For the CDR3, the DNA is TGTGCCAGCAGCACCAGACAGGGGGCCACAGATACGCAGTATTTT. This translates into CASSTRQGATDTQYF.

V and J are TRBV5-5 and TRBJ2-1; the D gene is possibly TRBD2 (5 bases). The germline V gene has CDR1 SGHKS and CDR2 YYEKEE (reference sequence). The V end lost 0 bases, the J end lost 6 bases, and 10 bases lay between the germline ends. The CDR3 is 14 residues long. The DNA for the CDR3 is TGTGCCAGCAGCTTGGTCCTAGCCCCCAATGAGCAGTTCTTC. It encodes CASSLVLAPNEQFF.

This clone showed up just a few times. The chain recombines TRBV7-3 with TRBJ2-1; 10 bases are a match to TRBD2. The CDR3 totals 15 residues. V dropped 5 bases and J dropped 10; count of bases not matched to a gene: 11. Germline CDR1 is SGHTA and CDR2 is FQGTGA. The CDR3 DNA follows: TGTGCCAGCAGCAAGAGGCTAGCGGGAGTTCAGGAGCAGTTCTTC. Amino acids: CASSKRLAGVQEQFF.

This clone turned up a few times. The rearrangement joins TRBV23-1 to TRBJ2-7; 8 bases fit TRBD1. TRBV23-1 carries the ORF label, with uncertain function. The CDR3 is 13 amino acids. The CDR3 is CAKGAGGNYEQYF. The DNA of the CDR3 is TGCGCGAAGGGGGCAGGGGGCAACTACGAGCAGTACTTC.

The chain combines TRBV9 with TRBJ1-5; D gene uncertain. V lost 0 bases to trimming and J lost 0 bases, with 7 bases between them. The CDR3 loop spans 15 amino acids. CDR1 is SGDLS, CDR2 YYNGEE, per germline. The CDR3 loop reads CASSVGAHSNQPQHF. CDR3 nucleotide sequence: TGTGCCAGCAGCGTAGGGGCGCATAGCAATCAGCCCCAGCATTTT.

The chain recombines TRBV5-4 with TRBJ2-1; a possible D gene is TRBD1 (6 bases). The CDR3 has 15 amino acids. Germline CDR1 and CDR2: SGHNT and YYREEE (reference sequence). V was cut by 4 bases and J by 9 bases, with 20 bases left in between. CDR3 region: CASSQGGRGSGEQFF. CDR3 DNA sequence: TGTGCCAGCAGCCAAGGAGGCAGGGGTTCGGGTGAGCAGTTCTTC. Using reference TRBV5-4 and TRBJ2-1 for the parts outside the CDR3, the full variable domain is ETGVTQSPTHLIKTRGQQVTLRCSSQSGHNTVSWYQQALGQGPQFIFQYYREEENGRGNFPPRFSGLQFPNYSSELNVNALELDDSALYLCASSQGGRGSGEQFFGPGTRLTVL.

The V and J genes are TRBV5-8 and TRBJ1-2, with TRBD1 as a possible D gene (6 bases). The CDR3 length is 13 residues. V lost 4 bases to trimming and J lost 2 bases, with 9 bases between them. The germline V gene encodes CDR1 SGHTS and CDR2 YDEGEE. CDR3 coding DNA: TGTGCCAGCAGCATGGACAGAAACTATGGCTACACCTTC. Protein product: CASSMDRNYGYTF.

V and J are TRBV11-3 and TRBJ2-1, with D maybe TRBD2 (5 bases). The CDR3 loop spans 14 amino acids. The germline V and J ends were trimmed by 5 bases and 10 bases, with 18 bases remaining between them. Germline-derived CDR1 and CDR2 are SGHNT and YENEEA. CDR3 in amino acids: CASSPRGSLGEQFF. CDR3 coding DNA: TGTGCCAGCAGCCCCCGGGGTAGCTTAGGCGAGCAGTTCTTC.

The rearrangement joins TRBV7-2 to TRBJ2-2; 8 bases fit TRBD2. V was pared by 5 bases and J by 4 bases, with 12 bases of the junction left unmatched. The germline V gene encodes CDR1 SGHTA and CDR2 FQGNSA. The CDR3 has 17 amino acids. CDR3 in amino acids: CASSPHMSGSGTGELFF. The CDR3 DNA reads as TGTGCCAGCAGCCCCCATATGAGCGGGAGCGGCACCGGGGAGCTGTTTTTT.

About this clone: At one boundary the junction diverges from the germline segment, which might be a read error. The genes are TRBV7-7 and TRBJ2-1, with TRBD2 matching over 7 bases. CDR1 is SSHAT and CDR2 is FNYEAQ in the germline V gene (reference sequence). CDR3 length equals 15 residues. The CDR3 bases are TGTGCTAGCAGCCCCGGACTAGTCGCCTACAATGAGCAGTTCTTC. Its translation: CASSPGLVAYNEQFF.

The CDR3 DNA follows: TGCGCCAGCAGCCGGGACAGGGGTCGGTTCACTGAAGCTTTCTTT. Protein: CASSRDRGRFTEAFF. V and J are TRBV4-1 and TRBJ1-1, with 10 nucleotides matching TRBD1. V lost 4 bases, J lost 4 bases, and 6 bases stayed unmatched. CDR3 size: 15 residues. Germline V gives CDR1 MGHRA, CDR2 YSYEKL.

This clone showed up just once. The V and J genes are TRBV6-6 and TRBJ1-2, with 9 bases lining up with TRBD1. The ends lost 6 bases at V and 2 bases at J; junction bases unmatched: 10. CDR1 and CDR2 from the germline V gene are MNHNY and SVGAGI (reference sequence). The CDR3 totals 16 residues. The CDR3: CASSPPDRGRNYGYTF. In nucleotides, the CDR3 is TGTGCCAGCAGCCCACCCGACAGGGGGAGAAACTATGGCTACACCTTC.

This clone showed up just a few times. The chain links TRBV10-1 to TRBJ2-7, with 14 bases matching TRBD2. The CDR3 runs 15 residues. V was clipped by 5 bases and J by 4 bases; unmatched bases: 4. Germline V gene data show CDR1 as WNHNN and CDR2 as SYGVQD (reference sequence). DNA of the CDR3: TGCGCCAGCAGTCCCGGGACTAGCGGGAGTTACGAGCAGTACTTC. It is translated as CASSPGTSGSYEQYF.

The gene calls are TRBV6-1 and TRBJ2-7; D is unclear. CDR1 MNHNS and CDR2 SASEGT come from the germline V gene. CDR3 length equals 15 residues. Trimming pared 1 base from V and 3 bases from J, leaving 13 bases between. The CDR3 region is CASSEVVKPLYEQYF. Written as DNA, the CDR3 is TGTGCCAGCAGTGAAGTAGTCAAACCCCTCTACGAGCAGTACTTC.

The chain uses TRBV7-8 and TRBJ2-7; 11 bases map to TRBD1. V trimming: 8 bases; J trimming: 3 bases; junction bases outside the gene matches: 0. Germline lookup yields CDR1 SGHVS and CDR2 FQNEAQ. This CDR3 is 12 amino acids long. This chain's CDR3 is CASGTGGYEQYF. The CDR3 nucleotides are TGTGCCAGCGGGACAGGGGGCTACGAGCAGTACTTC.

The chain uses TRBV16 and TRBJ1-6; D gene uncertain. The V and J ends lost 4 bases and 5 bases respectively, with 9 bases between them. This CDR3 region has 14 residues. CDR1 and CDR2 from the germline V gene are KGHSY and FQNENV. The CDR3 DNA follows: TGTGCCAGCAGCCCTCGGAGAGATAATTCACCCCTCCACTTT. As protein: CASSPRRDNSPLHF.

This sequence joins TRBV27 and TRBJ1-2; D call uncertain. The CDR3 extends over 15 amino acids. The germline V gene has CDR1 MNHEY and CDR2 SMNVEV (reference sequence). Between the trimmed V and J ends, which lost 4 bases and 0 bases, there was a span of 12 bases. CDR3 sequence (DNA): TGTGCCAGCAGTTCTCGGGAGGACTCTAACTATGGCTACACCTTC. Protein sequence: CASSSREDSNYGYTF.

This rearrangement joins TRBV6-5 to TRBJ1-6, with 11 bases fitting TRBD1. V gave up 6 bases and J gave up 7 bases; unmatched junction bases: 5. CDR1 is MNHEY and CDR2 is SVGAGI in the germline V gene. This CDR3 region has 15 residues. The CDR3 spells CASSIGTGGNSPLHF. The CDR3 coding sequence is TGTGCCAGCAGCATAGGGACAGGGGGGAATTCACCCCTCCACTTT.

The rearrangement uses TRBV20-1 and TRBJ2-7; D ambiguous. Per germline, CDR1 DFQATT and CDR2 SNEGSKA (reference sequence). V lost 3 bases and J 0 bases, leaving 12 bases between the germline ends. CDR3 length: 14 amino acids. CDR3 in amino acids: CSASFPHSSYEQYF. The DNA for the CDR3 is TGCAGTGCTAGTTTCCCCCATAGCTCCTACGAGCAGTACTTC.

V usage is TRBV10-3 and J usage is TRBJ2-1; 10 nucleotides match TRBD2. Germline-derived CDR1 and CDR2 are ENHRY and SYGVKD. V lost 6 bases and J lost 4; bases outside the gene matches: 6. This CDR3 region has 15 residues. This CDR3 reads CAISAGTSVYNEQFF. Written as DNA, the CDR3 is TGTGCCATCAGCGCCGGGACTAGCGTTTACAATGAGCAGTTCTTC.

J is TRBJ1-1 and V is TRBV4-1; 8 bases align to TRBD1. CDR3 length: 16 residues. After removal of 0 bases from V and 3 bases from J, the junction contained 6 bases not matched to a gene. CDR1 and CDR2 from the germline V gene are MGHRA and YSYEKL. The DNA of the CDR3 is TGCGCCAGCAGCCAAGACGCAGGGGGCGGTCACACTGAAGCTTTCTTT. Protein sequence: CASSQDAGGGHTEAFF.